This record covers a single TCR beta chain. What it binds is unknown. Every patient had relapsed following autologous stem cell transplantation, and cohorts differed in brentuximab vedotin exposure. Using immunoSEQ multiplex PCR, the repertoire was profiled, and TCRdb retains in-frame clones only, with some absent. This table holds some 100,000 clones, roughly 90% found once. The data were obtained in a study of PD-1 blockade in classical Hodgkin lymphoma. Broader study findings: The study reported lower baseline TCR diversity in newly diagnosed patients than in healthy donors. Differences between repertoires have undefined causes, possibly disease activity or prior therapy. The study found that TCR diversity rose significantly by C4D1 in CD4+ but not CD8+ cells.

This sequence originates from a human donor with classical Hodgkin lymphoma. The input for sequencing was peripheral blood mononuclear cells (PBMCs), taken at baseline.

CDR3 in DNA: TGTGCCAGCATTAAACGGGGTGTCAATCAGCCCCAGCATTTT. Its protein product is CASIKRGVNQPQHF. The chain combines TRBV28 with TRBJ1-5; D not resolved. Germline assignment: CDR1 MDHEN and CDR2 SYDVKM. V lost 7 bases and J lost 3, with 13 bases in between. The CDR3 contains 14 residues. Using reference TRBV28 and TRBJ1-5 for the parts outside the CDR3, the full variable domain is DVKVTQSSRYLVKRTGEKVFLECVQDMDHENMFWYRQDPGLGLRLIYFSYDVKMKEKGDIPEGYSVSREKKERFSLILESASTNQTSMYLCASIKRGVNQPQHFGDGTRLSIL.